These 14 T cell receptor beta chains were all obtained from the same sample, sequenced in a study of identical twins. MiXCR was run by TCRdb on the 5' RACE reads, yielding one entry per CDR3 protein. Here the sample spans about 240,000 distinct CDR3 sequences, about 13% being singletons. This same sample was also taken into another study, of yellow fever vaccine responses in identical twins.

The sequenced material came from memory (CD45RO+) T cells sorted from blood. These receptor sequences come from a woman aged 18-29 years in good health.

The V call is TRBV12-3 or TRBV12-4, the J call TRBJ2-1, with D possibly matching TRBD1 (6 bases). The V and J ends lost 3 bases and 6 bases respectively, with 18 bases between them. The CDR3 length is 16 residues. CDR3 in amino acids: CASSLLGTKHPNEQFF. The CDR3 DNA is TGTGCCAGCAGTTTGCTCGGGACAAAGCACCCCAATGAGCAGTTCTTC.

This clonotype showed up many times. The chain uses TRBV15 and TRBJ2-2; D unresolved. Trimming left V 0 bases short and J 8 bases short, with 7 bases between. The germline V gene has CDR1 LNHNV and CDR2 YYDKDF (reference sequence). This CDR3 spans 13 amino acids. This CDR3 is CATSRDRKGELFF. The CDR3 DNA sequence: TGTGCCACCAGCAGAGATCGTAAGGGGGAGCTGTTTTTT.

The chain links TRBV20-1 to TRBJ1-1; no firm D call. CDR1 DFQATT and CDR2 SNEGSKA come from the germline V gene (reference sequence). Deletions cut 5 bases from V and 7 bases from J, with 11 bases between. The CDR3 spans 11 residues. CDR3 DNA sequence: TGCAGTGCTGCCCTGGGGAATGAAGCTTTCTTT. Its translation is CSAALGNEAFF.

This clonotype was picked up a small number of times. The J gene is TRBJ2-2, the V gene TRBV24-1, with D tentatively TRBD2 (6 bases). The germline V gene encodes CDR1 KGHDR and CDR2 SFDVKD. Trimming cost V 9 bases and J 7 bases, with 14 bases left between them. The CDR3 consists of 13 residues. The CDR3 DNA is TGTGCCACCGGAGGAGGGAATGGCGGGGAGCTGTTTTTT. Protein: CATGGGNGGELFF.

This clonotype was recorded many times. The chain couples TRBV20-1 to TRBJ2-5; D is ambiguous. The CDR3 spans 15 residues. Germline loops: CDR1 DFQATT, CDR2 SNEGSKA (reference sequence). V dropped 1 base and J dropped 3 bases, with 15 bases sitting between them. CDR3 residues: CSARGYRLWEETQYF. The CDR3 DNA is TGCAGTGCTAGAGGTTATCGTTTATGGGAAGAGACCCAGTACTTC.

In this sample, this clonotype turned up a few times. This sequence joins TRBV24-1 and TRBJ2-5; 7 bases fit TRBD2. Germline V gene sequence: CDR1 KGHDR, CDR2 SFDVKD. J gave up 5 bases and V 7 bases, and 9 bases lay outside the gene matches. The CDR3 covers 14 residues. CDR3 amino acids: CATSRGGGEETQYF. The CDR3 nucleotides read TGTGCCACCAGCCGTGGGGGAGGGGAGGAGACCCAGTACTTC.

J is TRBJ2-7 and V is TRBV6-5, with TRBD2 matching over 9 bases. Germline assignment: CDR1 MNHEY and CDR2 SVGAGI. The CDR3 is 14 residues long. J gave up 3 bases and V 2 bases, and 2 bases lay outside the gene matches. The DNA of the CDR3 is TGTGCCAGCAGTTACGAGACTAGCGGCTACGAGCAGTACTTC. This sequence encodes CASSYETSGYEQYF.

The rearrangement uses TRBV11-3 and TRBJ2-6; TRBD2 might be the D (5 bases). The germline V and J ends were trimmed by 4 bases and 1 base, with 14 bases remaining between them. Germline CDR1 reads SGHNT; CDR2 reads YENEEA. This CDR3 comprises 17 residues. The CDR3: CASSSGSTGSGANVLTF. DNA of the CDR3: TGTGCCAGCAGCTCGGGCTCCACGGGGTCTGGGGCCAACGTCCTGACTTTC.

Only a few counts were recorded for this clonotype. The chain uses TRBV20-1 and TRBJ2-5, with D unresolved. The length of the CDR3 is 13 residues. Germline V gene sequence: CDR1 DFQATT, CDR2 SNEGSKA (reference sequence). Trimming took off 6 bases at V and 0 bases at J, with 11 bases between the two ends. CDR3 nucleotide sequence: TGCAGTGCCGTTACACCGTACCAAGAGACCCAGTACTTC. Translation: CSAVTPYQETQYF.

Ten or more counts support this clonotype. The chain carries TRBV6-2 or TRBV6-3 and TRBJ2-1; 7 nucleotides align to TRBD1. Germline trimming cut 6 bases from V and 7 bases from J; bases unmatched to any gene: 15. CDR3 length equals 16 residues. Germline lookup yields CDR1 MNHEY and CDR2 SVGEGT. CDR3 in DNA: TGTGCCAGCAGGACCCTCCTAGGGGGCCTGAGAAATGAGCAGTTCTTC. Residues: CASRTLLGGLRNEQFF.

The chain is built from TRBV3-1 and TRBJ1-5; D might be TRBD1 (5 bases). Trimming removed 0 bases from V and 8 bases from J, with 11 bases in between. In germline, CDR1 is LGHDT, CDR2 YNNKEL (reference sequence). The CDR3 spans 14 residues. CDR3 in DNA: TGTGCCAGCAGCCAAGAACACTCAGGGAAGCCCCAGCATTTT. Protein: CASSQEHSGKPQHF.

The V and J genes are TRBV19 and TRBJ2-3; TRBD2 matches 7 bases. V shed 6 bases and J 4 bases; nucleotides not matched to a gene: 13. This CDR3 is built from 16 residues. Germline CDR1 LNHDA, CDR2 SQIVND (reference sequence). The CDR3 coding sequence is TGTGCCAGTAGCCTATGGTCAGGGAGGGGCGCAGATACGCAGTATTTT. Amino acids: CASSLWSGRGADTQYF.

The chain joins TRBV20-1 to TRBJ2-5; D call uncertain. This CDR3 spans 12 amino acids. V was cut by 1 base and J by 5 bases, with 8 bases left in between. CDR1 is DFQATT and CDR2 is SNEGSKA in the germline V gene (reference sequence). CDR3 in amino acids: CSARVLRETQYF. The CDR3 DNA reads as TGCAGTGCTAGAGTATTACGGGAGACCCAGTACTTC.

This clonotype was seen repeatedly, ten times or more. The V gene is TRBV5-1, the J gene TRBJ2-1, with TRBD2 matching 12 bases. CDR3 length equals 15 residues. Germline lookup yields CDR1 SGHRS and CDR2 YFSETQ. V dropped 4 bases and J dropped 7; count of bases not matched to a gene: 6. CDR3 amino acids: CASSPGLAGWNEQFF. The CDR3 DNA reads as TGCGCCAGCAGCCCCGGACTAGCGGGGTGGAATGAGCAGTTCTTC.